This record looks at one TCR beta chain sequence and its context. The target antigen is unknown. These data belong to a study of T cell responses to AZD1222 COVID-19 vaccine. Study-wide results and caveats: The donor cohort was predominantly white British with a female majority, and clonal diversity may have been underestimated. Following two doses of AZD1222, Spike-specific TCR breadth and depth rose. Nearly half of the spike-specific TCRs reportedly recognize variant regions that carry no mutations.

This CDR3 spans 14 amino acids. The germline V gene encodes CDR1 SGDLS and CDR2 YYNGEE. J was trimmed by 3 bases and V by 3 bases; bases with no gene match: 3. Only in-frame clones appear in the TCRdb table, and some are missing; sequencing was by immunoSEQ multiplex PCR. The repertoire has about 140,000 clones, roughly 91% of them found once; the top ten carry under 10%. V is TRBV9 and J is TRBJ1-2; TRBD1 agrees at 9 bases. The source of this sequence is an adult in good health. The sample was peripheral blood, taken on day 0 of AZD1222 vaccination. For the CDR3, the DNA is TGTGCCAGCAGCGCCCGGGACAGGGACTATGGCTACACCTTC. This sequence encodes CASSARDRDYGYTF. The variable domain in full, completed from reference TRBV9 and TRBJ1-2, reads DSGVTQTPKHLITATGQRVTLRCSPRSGDLSVYWYQQSLDQGLQFLIQYYNGEERAKGNILERFSAQQFPDLHSELNLSSLELGDSALYFCASSARDRDYGYTFGSGTRLTVV.